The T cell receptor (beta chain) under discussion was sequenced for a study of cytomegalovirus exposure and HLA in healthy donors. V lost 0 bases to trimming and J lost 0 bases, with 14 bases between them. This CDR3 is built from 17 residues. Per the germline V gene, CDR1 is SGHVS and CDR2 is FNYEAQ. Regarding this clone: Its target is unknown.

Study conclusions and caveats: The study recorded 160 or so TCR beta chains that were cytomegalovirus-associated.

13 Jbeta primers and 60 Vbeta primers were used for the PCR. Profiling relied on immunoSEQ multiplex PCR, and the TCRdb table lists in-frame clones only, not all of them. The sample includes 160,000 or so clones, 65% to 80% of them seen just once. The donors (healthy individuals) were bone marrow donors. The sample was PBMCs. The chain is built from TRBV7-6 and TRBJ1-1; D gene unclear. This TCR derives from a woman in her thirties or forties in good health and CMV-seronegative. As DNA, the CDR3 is TGTGCCAGCAGCTTAGCGCGGAGGAGTTGGATGAACACTGAAGCTTTCTTT. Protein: CASSLARRSWMNTEAFF.